This TCR beta chain was documented in a study of control samples from healthy donors and cancer patients. CDR1 is MNHEY, CDR2 SVGAGI, per germline. V gave up 8 bases and J gave up 6 bases, with 9 bases separating them. The CDR3 length is 11 residues. Only in-frame clones appear in the TCRdb table, and some are missing; sequencing was by immunoSEQ multiplex PCR. There are around 80,000 clones in the sample; nearly 90% occur only once, and 4.5% to 7% lies in the top ten. This chain joins TRBV6-5 and TRBJ2-3; D uncertain. This sequence originates from a man aged 45 to 65 in good health. The sequencing input was blood. This chain's CDR3 is CASVIGDTQYF. The CDR3 coding sequence is TGTGCCAGCGTGATTGGGGATACGCAGTATTTT.